Listed below are T cell receptor beta chains from one sample, sequenced in a study of control samples from healthy donors and cancer patients. Here immunoSEQ multiplex PCR was the method, and the copy in TCRdb shows in-frame clones only, minus some. Of roughly 94,000 clones listed, about 88% are singletons. The sample consisted of PBMCs. All receptors come from a man between 65 and 85 years old with lung cancer. Each CDR3 is given with its conserved first and last residue. The D gene is left open where the match is weak. Size is stated for part of the rows, as once, few or many counts, or as a class when the clone is expanded.

CDR3 DNA	CDR3 protein	J gene	V gene	D gene	clone size
TGTGCCAGCAGTAGGAGCTCTGGAAACACCATATATTTT	CASSRSSGNTIYF	TRBJ1-3	TRBV7-2	NA	NA
TGTGCCAGCAGCCCCAGCTCCGCCAGGGGGGGGTATGGCTACACCTTC	CASSPSSARGGYGYTF	TRBJ1-2	TRBV7-2	TRBD1	NA
TGTGCCAGCAGTGGTGGCGGACGCGTCTACAATGAGCAGTTCTTC	CASSGGGRVYNEQFF	TRBJ2-1	TRBV7-3	NA	NA
TGTGCAAGTCGCTACCGCCGGGACAGGGAAGACAATGAGCAGTTCTTC	CASRYRRDREDNEQFF	TRBJ2-1	TRBV12-2	NA	NA
TGTGCCAGCAGCCTACTAGTGGGGGGTCACACAGATACGCAGTATTTT	CASSLLVGGHTDTQYF	TRBJ2-3	TRBV7-6	NA	NA
TGTGCCACCAGCTCAAGAGGGGGGTCTGGGGCCAACGTCCTGACTTTC	CATSSRGGSGANVLTF	TRBJ2-6	TRBV15	NA	NA
TGTGCCAGCAGCTTATTCTGGCGGGGGGGCTCTTGGTTGGTAGATACGCAGTATTTT	CASSLFWRGGSWLVDTQYF	TRBJ2-3	TRBV7-2	TRBD2	NA
TGTGCCAGCAGCTTCACAGGGATAATGAACACTGAAGCTTTCTTT	CASSFTGIMNTEAFF	TRBJ1-1	TRBV7-8	NA	NA
TGTGCCTGGATAAGGGCGCGGGGGGGCCTTTCCCATGAGCAGTTCTTC	CAWIRARGGLSHEQFF	TRBJ2-1	TRBV30	TRBD2	NA
TGTGCCAGCCTTACAAGGGGTGGCGACGAGCAGTACTTC	CASLTRGGDEQYF	TRBJ2-7	TRBV2	NA	NA
TGTGCCAGCAGCCAAGTAGGGAGCCCTAGTCGAGCCCCAGATACGCAGTATTTT	CASSQVGSPSRAPDTQYF	TRBJ2-3	TRBV3-1/TRBV3-2	NA	NA
TGTGCCAGCAGCAACAGGGAGAGGGGTGGCTACACCTTC	CASSNRERGGYTF	TRBJ1-2	TRBV7-9	NA	few
TGTGCCAGCAGCTTGACAGGATCGCAATCACCCCTCCACTTT	CASSLTGSQSPLHF	TRBJ1-6	TRBV7-9	NA	NA
TGTGCCAGCAGTCCGGACAGGGAGGGCTACTATGGCTACACCTTC	CASSPDREGYYGYTF	TRBJ1-2	TRBV27	TRBD1	NA
TGTGCCTGGAGTCCGCGGGACAGGGGACGGCCTAGCTATGGCTACACCTTC	CAWSPRDRGRPSYGYTF	TRBJ1-2	TRBV30	TRBD1	few
TGTGCCTGGAGTAGTACAGGGGGAAGGAACACTGAAGCTTTCTTT	CAWSSTGGRNTEAFF	TRBJ1-1	TRBV30	TRBD1	NA
TGCGCCAGCAGCCAAGCTCACAGCCGGGGGGCTGAAGCTTTCTTT	CASSQAHSRGAEAFF	TRBJ1-1	TRBV4-1	NA	NA
TGCGCCAGCAGTGTCACCCCTGGGGCCAACGTCCTGACTTTC	CASSVTPGANVLTF	TRBJ2-6	TRBV5-1	NA	NA
TGCGCCAGCAGCAACGGACAGGCGATTAATGAAAAACTGTTTTTT	CASSNGQAINEKLFF	TRBJ1-4	TRBV5-1	TRBD1	NA
TGTGCCAGCAGCTTGGGTACCCGGGGGGACACTGAAGCTTTCTTT	CASSLGTRGDTEAFF	TRBJ1-1	TRBV5-8	NA	few
TGTGCCAGTACCCGAAGGGACAGGCCGAACTATGGCTACACCTTC	CASTRRDRPNYGYTF	TRBJ1-2	TRBV25-1	TRBD1	NA
TGCAGCGTGGACGGGGGAGGGGCTCGGAACTATGGCTACACCTTC	CSVDGGGARNYGYTF	TRBJ1-2	TRBV29-1	NA	NA
TGCGCCAGCAGCGCAGGCCAGGGAGCCTATGGCTACACCTTC	CASSAGQGAYGYTF	TRBJ1-2	TRBV5-1	NA	NA
TGTGCCAGCTCACCGACAGGGCCTTCACCCCTCCACTTT	CASSPTGPSPLHF	TRBJ1-6	TRBV18	TRBD1	NA
TGTGCCTGGAGTGTAGGACAGGGCCCCACAGATACGCAGTATTTT	CAWSVGQGPTDTQYF	TRBJ2-3	TRBV30	TRBD1	NA
TGTGCCAGCAGCGACTTTCAAGTAGGACAACACCTCTATGGCTACACCTTC	CASSDFQVGQHLYGYTF	TRBJ1-2	TRBV7-2	NA	NA
TGTGCCAGCAGTCGGGCGGCGGGGAGGGGATTCGGGACCATATATTTT	CASSRAAGRGFGTIYF	TRBJ1-3	TRBV11-2	NA	NA
TGTGCCAGCAAGGAGAGGGGCAATGAGCAGTTCTTC	CASKERGNEQFF	TRBJ2-1	TRBV2	NA	NA
TGTGCCACCAGTACTAGCGGGGGGGCTCACGAGCAGTACTTC	CATSTSGGAHEQYF	TRBJ2-7	TRBV24-1	TRBD2	NA
TGCGCCAGCAGCCAAGATGGGGGCGTCTATGGCTACACCTTC	CASSQDGGVYGYTF	TRBJ1-2	TRBV4-3	NA	NA
TGTGCCAGCAGGCAAAATTATAATTCACCCCTCCACTTT	CASRQNYNSPLHF	TRBJ1-6	TRBV12-3/TRBV12-4	NA	NA
TGTGCCAGCAGTTACTCGAACGGACTGAACACTGAAGCTTTCTTT	CASSYSNGLNTEAFF	TRBJ1-1	TRBV6-6	NA	NA
TGTGCCAGCAGCCGAGCGGATAAGAACACTGAAGCTTTCTTT	CASSRADKNTEAFF	TRBJ1-1	TRBV6-6	NA	NA
TGTGCCAGCAGTTTCACAGGGGGCGGAAACATTCAGTACTTC	CASSFTGGGNIQYF	TRBJ2-4	TRBV25-1	TRBD1	NA
TGTGCCAGCAGAAAAGGGACAGATCACAATGAGCAGTTCTTC	CASRKGTDHNEQFF	TRBJ2-1	TRBV6-5	TRBD1	NA
TGTGCCAGCAGTGCGTGGGGTGGCTACGAGCAGTACTTC	CASSAWGGYEQYF	TRBJ2-7	TRBV2	NA	NA
TGCGCCAGCAGCCAAGAGCCAGGGACCGCCAGCGACTATGGCTACACCTTC	CASSQEPGTASDYGYTF	TRBJ1-2	TRBV4-1	NA	NA
TGTGCCAGCAGTTACTTAACCGGGACAGAGAATTCACCCCTCCACTTT	CASSYLTGTENSPLHF	TRBJ1-6	TRBV6-5	TRBD1	few
TGCGCCAGCAGCTTGCCCGACAGGGGATGGGAGCAGTACTTC	CASSLPDRGWEQYF	TRBJ2-7	TRBV5-1	TRBD1	NA
TGTGCCACCAGTGATGGGGGACAGGGAAGCTCCTACGAGCAGTACTTC	CATSDGGQGSSYEQYF	TRBJ2-7	TRBV24-1	TRBD1	NA
TGTGCCAGTAGTCTACTTCGACAGGGGAATGGCTACACCTTC	CASSLLRQGNGYTF	TRBJ1-2	TRBV19	TRBD1	NA
TGTGCCACCCCGGTTGGCGCGAACACCGGGGAGCTGTTTTTT	CATPVGANTGELFF	TRBJ2-2	TRBV6-5	NA	once
TGTGCCAGCAGCTTAGTAGGGGGGAACACCGGGGAGCTGTTTTTT	CASSLVGGNTGELFF	TRBJ2-2	TRBV7-8	NA	NA
TGTGCCAGCAGCTTTTCGGCCTCTGGAAACACCATATATTTT	CASSFSASGNTIYF	TRBJ1-3	TRBV7-9	NA	NA
TGTGCCAGCAGTTTACTGGGAGGGACAGGGGAGACAGATACGCAGTATTTT	CASSLLGGTGETDTQYF	TRBJ2-3	TRBV6-2/TRBV6-3	TRBD1	few
TGTGCCAGCAACAATCTCCCGGCCGCAGGGTTGTTCCACGAGCAGTACTTC	CASNNLPAAGLFHEQYF	TRBJ2-7	TRBV3-1/TRBV3-2	NA	NA
TGTGCCAGCAGCCAAGTGTCCAGGGGTAGAAACACCATATATTTT	CASSQVSRGRNTIYF	TRBJ1-3	TRBV3-1/TRBV3-2	NA	NA
TGTGCCAGCAGCCAGGTAAGGGGGACCGCTGGCTACACCTTC	CASSQVRGTAGYTF	TRBJ1-2	TRBV4-2	NA	NA
TGCGCCAGCAGCGACAGGGGAGGGCAGGAGCAGTACTTC	CASSDRGGQEQYF	TRBJ2-7	TRBV5-1	NA	NA
TGTGCCAGTAGTATAGTCACCGGGTGGCGGGGAGCTGTTTTT	CASSIVTGWRGAVF	TRBJ2-2	TRBV19	NA	NA
TGTGCCAGCAGCTTGGCCGGGGGGGTCGGGGAGCAGTACTTC	CASSLAGGVGEQYF	TRBJ2-7	TRBV5-8	TRBD2	NA
TGTGCCAGCAGCGTTCACAGGGATTCACCCCTCCACTTT	CASSVHRDSPLHF	TRBJ1-6	TRBV9	NA	few
TGTGCCAGTACCCGAGATGGACAGCCCTATGGCTACACCTTC	CASTRDGQPYGYTF	TRBJ1-2	TRBV19	NA	once
TGTGCCAGCAGCCGGAGGGGGGGGACCGCTTCTGCGAACACTGAAGCTTTCTTT	CASSRRGGTASANTEAFF	TRBJ1-1	TRBV7-2	NA	once
TGTGCCTGGATGACGGAGGAGGAGCAGTACTTC	CAWMTEEEQYF	TRBJ2-7	TRBV30	NA	NA